This entry features one T cell receptor beta chain sequence. These data belong to a study of T cells expressing NK-cell markers. TCRdb re-called the 5' RACE reads and gives one entry per CDR3 protein, without DNA. This specimen shows 200,000 to 300,000 distinct CDR3 sequences; the ten leading clones hold about 0.39%. This CDR3 has 16 amino acids. The germline V gene encodes CDR1 SEHNR and CDR2 FQNEAQ (reference sequence). V usage is TRBV7-9 and J usage is TRBJ2-7; no DNA is available, so the TRBD1 call from TCRdb remains unchecked. The sequencing sample was made of blood T cells: a sorted CD56 or NKG2C T cell subset, CD4+ or CD8+ T cells, or bulk PBMC T cells (not recorded which). The clonotype comes from a man younger than 35 in good health. CDR3 residues: CASSLAVGVGGYEQYF.